Presented here are 22 T cell receptor beta chains from one specimen sequenced in a study of blood T cell repertoires in COVID-19. TCRdb's table, derived via immunoSEQ multiplex PCR, lists solely in-frame clones and lacks some. Of some 330,000 clones listed, 92% were seen once; the top ten hold around 18%. The sample consisted of PBMCs or T cells enriched from blood (not recorded which). The origin of the receptors is a woman between 25 and 40 years old who had recovered from COVID-19.

Points on this clone: The junction departs from the called germline gene at one end, perhaps through a read error. The chain uses TRBV15 and TRBJ1-2, with 7 bases aligning to TRBD1. The germline gives CDR1 LNHNV, CDR2 YYDKDF (reference sequence). This CDR3 comprises 13 residues. The CDR3: CATSREPGQLSHF. The DNA for the CDR3 is TGTGCCACCAGCAGAGAGCCGGGACAGTTGTCACACTTC.

J is TRBJ1-1 and V is TRBV5-8, with 10 bases lining up with TRBD1. Per the germline V gene, CDR1 is SGHTS and CDR2 is YDEGEE. With V trimmed by 3 bases and J by 7 bases, 9 bases remained unmatched. This CDR3 has 15 amino acids. CDR3 DNA sequence: TGTGCCAGCAGCTCCCGGGACAGGGGAGTCGGTGAAGCTTTCTTT. Translating it yields CASSSRDRGVGEAFF.

The chain couples TRBV7-2 to TRBJ2-7; the match to TRBD2 covers 13 bases. Germline lookup yields CDR1 SGHTA and CDR2 FQGNSA. The trim removed 7 bases at V and 5 bases at J, leaving 8 bases unmatched. CDR3 length: 15 residues. This chain's CDR3 is CASKVGLAGADEQYF. The CDR3 nucleotides are TGTGCCAGCAAAGTCGGACTAGCGGGAGCGGACGAGCAGTACTTC.

The V gene is TRBV7-9, the J gene TRBJ2-1; 10 bases map to TRBD2. There are 16 residues in the CDR3. Germline-derived CDR1 and CDR2 are SEHNR and FQNEAQ (reference sequence). V gave up 1 base and J gave up 9 bases; unmatched junction bases: 9. The CDR3 sequence: CASSLDQTSGWGEQFF. The CDR3 DNA sequence: TGTGCCAGCAGCTTAGATCAGACTAGCGGGTGGGGTGAGCAGTTCTTC.

J is TRBJ1-5 and V is TRBV30; D is undetermined. In germline, CDR1 is GTSNPN, CDR2 SVGIG (reference sequence). V lost 0 bases to trimming and J lost 0 bases, with 6 bases between them. The CDR3 consists of 14 residues. The chain's CDR3 is CAWSVAYSNQPQHF. DNA of the CDR3: TGTGCCTGGAGTGTAGCTTATAGCAATCAGCCCCAGCATTTT.

V usage is TRBV5-6 and J usage is TRBJ1-2, with 9 bases fitting TRBD1. CDR1 and CDR2 from the germline V gene are SGHDT and YYEEEE. The CDR3 spans 15 residues. V trimming: 4 bases; J trimming: 6 bases; junction bases outside the gene matches: 10. CDR3 DNA: TGTGCCAGCAGCGGTACCGGGACAGGGCGGGATGGCTACACCTTC. It translates to CASSGTGTGRDGYTF.

The CDR3 region has the DNA TGCGCCAGCAGCCAAGACGCGGCGGGAGGGTATTACGAGCAGTACTTC. It translates to CASSQDAAGGYYEQYF. The rearrangement uses TRBV4-3 and TRBJ2-7; 9 nucleotides agree with TRBD2. The CDR3 sequence is 16 residues long. Trimming removed 0 bases from V and 4 bases from J; junction bases left unmatched: 7. Germline V gives CDR1 LGHNA, CDR2 YSLEER.

The V call is TRBV4-3, the J call TRBJ2-3, with D possibly TRBD2 on 6 matching bases. This CDR3 is 15 amino acids long. The V gene's germline CDR1 is LGHNA and CDR2 YSLEER. Deletions cut 1 base from V and 2 bases from J, with 10 bases between. The CDR3 nucleotides are TGCGCCAGCAGCCAAGGGTGGAGGGACACAGATACGCAGTATTTT. It yields the protein CASSQGWRDTDTQYF.

The chain combines TRBV5-8 with TRBJ2-5; 7 positions match TRBD2. CDR3 length: 16 amino acids. V lost 0 bases, J lost 4 bases, and 9 bases stayed unmatched. CDR1 and CDR2 (germline): SGHTS, YDEGEE. DNA of the CDR3: TGTGCCAGCAGCTTGGTGGCTAGCGGAGAGGGAGAGACCCAGTACTTC. As protein: CASSLVASGEGETQYF.

This clone was detected once. This chain links TRBV19 with TRBJ1-2; TRBD1 agrees at 7 bases. The CDR3 is made up of 13 amino acids. The germline V gene encodes CDR1 LNHDA and CDR2 SQIVND (reference sequence). Germline trimming cut 9 bases from V and 4 bases from J; bases unmatched to any gene: 8. For the CDR3, the DNA is TGTGCCAGCAGAGACAGGGCCTTCTATGGCTACACCTTC. Translation gives CASRDRAFYGYTF.

The chain employs TRBV18 and TRBJ1-6; a weak D match, TRBD1 (6 bases). Trimming removed 5 bases from V and 10 bases from J, with 12 bases in between. This CDR3 has 13 amino acids. Germline-derived CDR1 and CDR2 are KGHSH and LQKENI. The CDR3 spells CASSSSGDSPLHF. The CDR3 DNA reads as TGTGCCAGCTCAAGTTCAGGGGACTCACCCCTCCACTTT.

The V and J genes are TRBV5-4 and TRBJ1-2; no firm D call. Germline-derived CDR1 and CDR2 are SGHNT and YYREEE (reference sequence). This CDR3 is 15 amino acids long. The V and J ends lost 1 base and 6 bases respectively, with 16 bases between them. The CDR3 reads CASSLRWQDPHGYTF. CDR3 DNA sequence: TGTGCCAGCAGCTTGAGGTGGCAGGATCCCCATGGCTACACCTTC.

The chain employs TRBV3-1 (or the pseudogene TRBV3-2) and TRBJ1-2; no definite D call. Germline loops: CDR1 LGHDT, CDR2 YNNKEL (reference sequence). The CDR3 runs to 12 residues. Trimming shortened V by 1 base and J by 3 bases, and 3 bases separated the two germline ends. CDR3 sequence reads: CASSQGDYGYTF. DNA for the CDR3: TGTGCCAGCAGCCAAGGCGACTATGGCTACACCTTC.

This chain links TRBV5-4 with TRBJ2-5; 7 bases line up with TRBD1. The CDR3 is made up of 18 amino acids. Germline loops: CDR1 SGHNT, CDR2 YYREEE (reference sequence). V shed 2 bases and J 2 bases; nucleotides not matched to a gene: 15. CDR3 bases: TGTGCCAGCAGCTTTGACGGGACAGCTGTACGATGGCAAGAGACCCAGTACTTC. Protein: CASSFDGTAVRWQETQYF.

This clone came up once. CDR3 DNA sequence: TGTGCCAGCTCACGAGAGCCAGGAAACTATGGCTACACCTTC. Its protein product is CASSREPGNYGYTF. The V gene is TRBV18, the J gene TRBJ1-2; D is uncertain. This CDR3 is 14 amino acids long. V lost 4 bases to trimming and J lost 2 bases, with 11 bases between them. Germline values: CDR1 KGHSH, CDR2 LQKENI.

The chain is built from TRBV28 and TRBJ1-2; perhaps TRBD1 as D (5 bases). V dropped 2 bases and J dropped 7 bases, with 14 bases sitting between them. CDR3 length equals 14 residues. Germline lookup yields CDR1 MDHEN and CDR2 SYDVKM. The CDR3 spells CASSLRRKRGGYTF. The DNA for the CDR3 is TGTGCCAGCAGTTTACGGCGTAAAAGGGGTGGCTACACCTTC.

The chain carries TRBV15 and TRBJ2-1, with 9 positions matching TRBD1. The CDR3 has 14 amino acids. After removal of 6 bases from V and 7 bases from J, the junction contained 7 bases not matched to a gene. Per the germline V gene, CDR1 is LNHNV and CDR2 is YYDKDF (reference sequence). The CDR3 reads CATRDRGSLNEQFF. The CDR3 DNA reads as TGTGCCACCAGGGACAGGGGAAGCTTGAATGAGCAGTTCTTC.

This rearrangement joins TRBV30 to TRBJ2-1, with 7 positions matching TRBD2. This CDR3 spans 14 amino acids. The germline CDR1 and CDR2 sequences are GTSNPN and SVGIG (reference sequence). The trim removed 5 bases at V and 5 bases at J, leaving 9 bases unmatched. The CDR3 loop reads CAWSVGGGDNEQFF. In DNA, the CDR3 is TGTGCCTGGTCGGTGGGCGGGGGTGACAATGAGCAGTTCTTC.

The chain employs TRBV7-6 and TRBJ2-3, with a possible D match to TRBD1 (6 bases). V was shortened by 2 bases and J by 4 bases, with 13 bases between the two germline ends. The CDR3 is made up of 15 amino acids. Germline V lookup: CDR1 SGHVS, CDR2 FNYEAQ. This CDR3 is CASSLYQGHADTQYF. The CDR3 DNA sequence: TGTGCCAGCAGCTTATACCAGGGACATGCAGATACGCAGTATTTT.

In nucleotides, the CDR3 is TGTGCCAGCAGCCCCGGTGAGGGGGCTGTCTTCTACAATGAGCAGTTCTTC. Amino acid sequence: CASSPGEGAVFYNEQFF. This chain connects TRBV2 to TRBJ2-1, with 7 bases lining up with TRBD1. CDR3 size: 17 residues. In germline, CDR1 is SNHLY, CDR2 FYNNEI. The V and J ends lost 6 bases and 3 bases, in that order; junction bases with no gene match: 14.

The chain recombines TRBV7-6 with TRBJ2-1; TRBD2 matches 10 bases. The CDR3 sequence is 16 residues long. The V and J ends lost 1 base and 6 bases, in that order; junction bases with no gene match: 6. CDR1 SGHVS and CDR2 FNYEAQ come from the germline V gene. In nucleotides, the CDR3 is TGTGCCAGCAGCTTAGTCAGGCTAGCGGGAGCCAATGAGCAGTTCTTC. Its translation: CASSLVRLAGANEQFF. Using reference TRBV7-6 and TRBJ2-1 for the parts outside the CDR3, the full variable domain is GAGVSQSPRYKVTKRGQDVALRCDPISGHVSLYWYRQALGQGPEFLTYFNYEAQQDKSGLPNDRFSAERPEGSISTLTIQRTEQRDSAMYRCASSLVRLAGANEQFFGPGTRLTVL.

This chain joins TRBV5-1 and TRBJ2-3; unclear D gene. V was pared by 3 bases and J by 0 bases, with 14 bases between. The germline V gene has CDR1 SGHRS and CDR2 YFSETQ. CDR3 length: 16 residues. The CDR3 protein is CASSSALTASTDTQYF. In nucleotides, the CDR3 is TGCGCCAGCAGCTCTGCGCTAACTGCTAGCACAGATACGCAGTATTTT.